This entry describes one T cell receptor (beta chain). Its antigen is unidentified. The purity of all sorted populations exceeded 95%. The sample originates from a study of beta chain features in type 1 diabetes. Study-level background: Sorted cells examined across all samples numbered 107,917,701. Study results and limitations: It was among patients, rather than healthy donors, that naive, central memory and Treg TCRB repertoires appeared more similar. Researchers could not determine here whether HLA type influences TCRB rearrangement.

The CDR3 loop spans 15 amino acids. V lost 6 bases and J 3 bases, leaving 18 bases between the germline ends. In germline, CDR1 is SGHDT, CDR2 YYEEEE. Expressed TCRB transcripts were sequenced, since all the RNA that had been isolated was reverse transcribed. Method: immunoSEQ multiplex PCR; TCRdb's copy keeps in-frame clones and lacks some. Of under 450,000 clones in the sample, approximately 15% were seen once. The sequence was collected from a man in his thirties or forties in good health. The sequencing sample was made of naive CD4+ T cells from blood. J is TRBJ1-1 and V is TRBV5-6; D is possibly TRBD1 (5 bases). This CDR3 reads CASTYRRDRYTEAFF. DNA for the CDR3: TGTGCCAGCACCTACCGCAGGGATCGATACACTGAAGCTTTCTTT.